Following are 12 T cell receptor beta chains from one sample sequenced in a study of blood T cell repertoires in COVID-19. Method: immunoSEQ multiplex PCR; TCRdb's copy keeps in-frame clones and lacks some. This sample has around 170,000 clones; around four fifths occur once, and the top ten carry roughly an eighth. The sequencing input was peripheral blood. The receptor source for this set is a man younger than 40 with active or convalescent COVID-19.

The J gene is TRBJ1-1, the V gene TRBV5-1, with D possibly being TRBD1 (6 bases). Germline V gene sequence: CDR1 SGHRS, CDR2 YFSETQ. Trimming took off 3 bases at V and 1 base at J, with 10 bases between the two ends. This CDR3 is built from 14 residues. CDR3 nucleotide sequence: TGCGCCAGCAGCTCGCGGACAGCGAACACTGAAGCTTTCTTT. It encodes CASSSRTANTEAFF.

The chain combines TRBV28 with TRBJ1-2, with TRBD1 as a possible D gene (6 bases). CDR3 length equals 13 residues. Trimming took 3 bases from V and 8 from J, leaving 13 bases between them. Germline CDR1 MDHEN, CDR2 SYDVKM. The CDR3 coding sequence is TGTGCCAGCAGTTTGCCCAGGGGTGAAGGCTACACCTTC. Protein product: CASSLPRGEGYTF.

This clone was seen just once. The chain recombines TRBV7-2 with TRBJ2-1; the match to TRBD2 covers 14 bases. There are 17 residues in the CDR3. V lost 5 bases and J lost 7; bases outside the gene matches: 10. Germline assignment: CDR1 SGHTA and CDR2 FQGNSA. The chain's CDR3 is CASSLRLAGGSGNEQFF. CDR3 in DNA: TGTGCCAGCAGCCTGAGACTAGCGGGAGGGTCTGGGAATGAGCAGTTCTTC.

V usage is TRBV12-3 or TRBV12-4 and J usage is TRBJ1-2; 10 positions agree with TRBD1. The CDR3 is 13 amino acids. The trim removed 5 bases at V and 8 bases at J, leaving 5 bases unmatched. CDR3 bases: TGTGCCAGCAGTACGGACAGGGGGTCAGGCTACACCTTC. The encoded protein is CASSTDRGSGYTF.

This chain connects TRBV23-1 to TRBJ2-3, with 7 bases fitting TRBD1. TRBV23-1 belongs to the ORF category, with a function that is uncertain. V was pared by 0 bases and J by 3 bases, with 9 bases of the junction left unmatched. The CDR3 is 17 amino acids. CDR3 protein: CASSQSRQGRGTDTQYF. The CDR3 nucleotides read TGCGCCAGCAGTCAATCCCGACAGGGTAGGGGGACAGATACGCAGTATTTT.

The chain is built from TRBV30 and TRBJ2-5, with 8 bases aligning to TRBD1. The CDR3 has 17 amino acids. The junction had 16 bases not matched to a gene; V was cut back by 5 bases and J by 2 bases. CDR1 and CDR2 (germline): GTSNPN, SVGIG (reference sequence). The CDR3 DNA follows: TGTGCCTGGGTCCAGACAGGGGTAGCCCCCACACAAGAGACCCAGTACTTC. This codes for CAWVQTGVAPTQETQYF.

The V and J genes are TRBV18 and TRBJ2-1, with D maybe TRBD2 (7 bases). The germline V gene encodes CDR1 KGHSH and CDR2 LQKENI. V lost 5 bases and J 9 bases, leaving 17 bases between the germline ends. This CDR3 is 14 amino acids long. The CDR3 reads CASSEARGGSEQFF. The CDR3 nucleotides are TGTGCCAGCTCAGAGGCCAGGGGAGGGAGTGAGCAGTTCTTC.

This chain uses TRBV7-9 with TRBJ2-1; 7 bases align to TRBD2. V lost 0 bases to trimming and J lost 10 bases; unmatched junction nucleotides: 6. The CDR3 is made up of 14 amino acids. The germline CDR1 and CDR2 sequences are SEHNR and FQNEAQ (reference sequence). Here the CDR3 DNA reads TGTGCCAGCAGCTTAGCTGTGGCGGGAGCCGAGCAGTTCTTC. Encoded protein: CASSLAVAGAEQFF. Full variable domain (rest looked up from reference TRBV7-9 and TRBJ2-1): DTGVSQNPRHKITKRGQNVTFRCDPISEHNRLYWYRQTLGQGPEFLTYFQNEAQLEKSRLLSDRFSAERPKGSFSTLEIQRTEQGDSAMYLCASSLAVAGAEQFFGPGTRLTVL.

This clone was seen a single time. The rearrangement uses TRBV4-3 and TRBJ2-7; 11 nucleotides match TRBD2. The CDR3 totals 15 residues. With 0 bases clipped from V and 6 bases from J, the junction kept 4 bases outside the gene matches. Germline values: CDR1 LGHNA, CDR2 YSLEER. The CDR3 here is CASSQDLGTSGEQYF. The CDR3 DNA is TGCGCCAGCAGCCAAGATCTAGGGACTAGCGGCGAGCAGTACTTC.

The chain recombines TRBV7-9 with TRBJ2-3; D uncertain. V dropped 5 bases and J dropped 5 bases, with 5 bases sitting between them. Germline CDR1 and CDR2: SEHNR and FQNEAQ (reference sequence). This CDR3 region has 11 residues. The CDR3 protein is CASSVKDTQYF. CDR3 bases: TGTGCCAGCAGCGTCAAAGATACGCAGTATTTT.

As concerns this clone: This specimen includes other DNA sequences encoding the same CDR3. The rearrangement joins TRBV28 to TRBJ1-2; TRBD1 is a possible D gene (5 bases). Germline CDR1 MDHEN, CDR2 SYDVKM. V gave up 2 bases and J gave up 6 bases, with 7 bases separating them. CDR3 length: 12 residues. CDR3 DNA: TGTGCCAGCAGTTTAACAGGAAATGGCTACACCTTC. Protein product: CASSLTGNGYTF.

The chain recombines TRBV28 with TRBJ2-7; D may be TRBD2 (7 bases). The CDR3 runs to 14 residues. With 3 bases removed from V and 2 bases from J, the gap between germline ends came to 11 bases. Germline loops: CDR1 MDHEN, CDR2 SYDVKM. The CDR3 DNA sequence: TGTGCCAGCAGTTTCGGGGGGCCCACCTACGAGCAGTACGTC. Its protein is CASSFGGPTYEQYV.